This T cell receptor beta chain was observed in a study of blood T cell repertoires in COVID-19. Original methodology: Reference gene primer amplification yielded estimated nucleated cell counts. Data came from immunoSEQ multiplex PCR; TCRdb stores just in-frame clones and leaves some out. Clone size and the V and J calls come from that table; the DNA yielded D and trimming. The sample consists of some 97,000 clones, 86% of them appearing once. Deletions cut 0 bases from V and 4 bases from J, with 12 bases between. CDR1 MNHEY and CDR2 SVGAGI come from the germline V gene. The CDR3 consists of 15 residues. Which cohort a participant joined came from the clinical history participants gave. Recovered status in Cohort 3 required two negative PCRs, clearance, or symptom resolution.

The chain carries TRBV6-5 and TRBJ1-2; D is perhaps TRBD1 (6 bases). Sequenced: PBMCs or T cells enriched from blood (not recorded which). This TCR was recovered from a woman aged 50 to 60 who had recovered from COVID-19. CDR3 DNA sequence: TGTGCCAGCAGTTACTCTTTGACAGGTCCCTATGGCTACACCTTC. This codes for CASSYSLTGPYGYTF.